Listed below are T cell receptor beta chains from one sample, sequenced in a study of identical twins. TCRdb analysed the 5' RACE reads with MiXCR anew, one entry per CDR3 protein. This sample has about 220,000 distinct CDR3 sequences; around 7.6% occur once, and the top ten carry roughly 5%. Separately, the same data were catalogued under a study of yellow fever vaccine responses in identical twins.

The sequenced material came from CD8+ T cells sorted from blood. Source of these receptors: a woman aged 18-29 years in good health. The CDR3 runs from the conserved cysteine through the conserved F or W. The order of the fields is V gene, clone size, CDR3 length, D gene, J gene, CDR3 DNA, CDR3 protein. The D gene is left open where the match is weak. Clone size is shown for a subset of rows, as once, few, many or a class of expanded clone.

V: TRBV4-1
size: -
length: 19
D: -
J: TRBJ2-5
DNA: TGCGCCAGCAGCCAAGGCCGGTCCCCCCAGCGGTGGTACCAAGAGACCCAGTACTTC
CDR3: CASSQGRSPQRWYQETQYF

V: TRBV7-9
size: many
length: 16
D: TRBD2
J: TRBJ2-1
DNA: TGTGCCAGCAGCTCCCCGACTAGCGGGGCCTACAATGAGCAGTTCTTC
CDR3: CASSSPTSGAYNEQFF

V: TRBV28
size: many
length: 17
D: -
J: TRBJ2-3
DNA: TGTGCCAGCAGTTTTCCTAAGAGGGGGATTAGCACAGATACGCAGTATTTT
CDR3: CASSFPKRGISTDTQYF

V: TRBV7-9
size: many
length: 14
D: -
J: TRBJ1-6
DNA: TGTGCCAGCAGCTCCGGCGGAAGTAATTCACCCCTCCACTTT
CDR3: CASSSGGSNSPLHF

V: TRBV20-1
size: -
length: 15
D: TRBD2
J: TRBJ2-1
DNA: TGCAGTGCTACTAGCGGGGAAAGTGGCTTCGGTGAGCAGTTCTTC
CDR3: CSATSGESGFGEQFF

V: TRBV9
size: few
length: 18
D: -
J: TRBJ1-4
DNA: TGTGCCAGCAGCGACAGTTTGGACGGGGATGCGGGAGGTGAAAAACTGTTTTTT
CDR3: CASSDSLDGDAGGEKLFF

V: TRBV15
size: -
length: 15
D: -
J: TRBJ2-2
DNA: TGTGCCACCAGCGAAACCGGGACAACCACCGGGGAGCTGTTTTTT
CDR3: CATSETGTTTGELFF

V: TRBV6-5
size: -
length: 14
D: -
J: TRBJ2-7
DNA: TGTGCCAGCAGTTACTCTGGGCAAGACTACGAGCAGTACTTC
CDR3: CASSYSGQDYEQYF

V: TRBV2
size: -
length: 15
D: TRBD2
J: TRBJ2-3
DNA: TGTGCCAGCAGGGGGACTAGCGGGTACACAGATACGCAGTATTTT
CDR3: CASRGTSGYTDTQYF

V: TRBV6-5
size: few
length: 15
D: TRBD1
J: TRBJ2-2
DNA: TGTGCCAGCAGTTACGGGGACAGCAACACCGGGGAGCTGTTTTTT
CDR3: CASSYGDSNTGELFF

V: TRBV2
size: few
length: 16
D: TRBD1
J: TRBJ1-1
DNA: TGTGCCAGCAGTCCCAGACAGGGTAACCCGGTCACTGAAGCTTTCTTT
CDR3: CASSPRQGNPVTEAFF

V: TRBV9
size: many
length: 15
D: -
J: TRBJ2-7
DNA: TGTGCCAGCAGCGTATTTTGGACAGAATCCTACGAGCAGTACTTC
CDR3: CASSVFWTESYEQYF

V: TRBV27
size: -
length: 13
D: -
J: TRBJ2-7
DNA: TGTGCCAGCAGTCCCCAGAAGAGGGGTGAGCAGTACTTC
CDR3: CASSPQKRGEQYF

V: TRBV4-1
size: -
length: 20
D: TRBD2
J: TRBJ2-3
DNA: TGCGCCAGCAGCCAACCCACCGGGGTCCTAGCGGGGGGGCGGTCAGATACGCAGTATTTT
CDR3: CASSQPTGVLAGGRSDTQYF

V: TRBV20-1
size: few
length: 14
D: -
J: TRBJ2-7
DNA: TGCAGTGCTAGAGACCGGAGGTTGCACTACGAGCAGTACTTC
CDR3: CSARDRRLHYEQYF

V: TRBV6-1
size: many
length: 15
D: -
J: TRBJ2-2
DNA: TGTGCCAGCAGCCATCGACAGGTCCGGGCCGGGGAGCTGTTTTTT
CDR3: CASSHRQVRAGELFF

V: TRBV7-6
size: few
length: 16
D: TRBD2
J: TRBJ2-2
DNA: TGTGCCAGCACCGGGAGCGGGAGGGAACCGGCCGGGGAGCTGTTTTTT
CDR3: CASTGSGREPAGELFF

V: TRBV20-1
size: -
length: 15
D: -
J: TRBJ2-2
DNA: TGCAGTGCTAGAACGACTAGGGGAGAGACCGGGGAGCTGTTTTTT
CDR3: CSARTTRGETGELFF

V: TRBV14
size: few
length: 17
D: TRBD2
J: TRBJ2-6
DNA: TGTGCCAGCAGCCAAGACCGGGGGGGGCTTGGGGCCAACGTCCTGACTTTC
CDR3: CASSQDRGGLGANVLTF

V: TRBV2
size: -
length: 13
D: -
J: TRBJ2-7
DNA: TGTGCCAGCACCATCGGAACCAACTACGAGCAGTACTTC
CDR3: CASTIGTNYEQYF

V: TRBV5-6
size: -
length: 14
D: TRBD2
J: TRBJ2-5
DNA: TGTGCCAGCACCCGCGGGAGGGGAGGGGAGACCCAGTACTTC
CDR3: CASTRGRGGETQYF

V: TRBV12-5
size: -
length: 18
D: TRBD1
J: TRBJ2-3
DNA: TGTGCTAGTGGTCTAAACCCCTCCGGGACAGAAAGCACAGATACGCAGTATTTT
CDR3: CASGLNPSGTESTDTQYF

V: TRBV5-6
size: few
length: 20
D: TRBD2
J: TRBJ2-5
DNA: TGTGCCAGCAGCTCTGACTGGGGACTAGCGGGGGGCCCCTTCCAAGAGACCCAGTACTTC
CDR3: CASSSDWGLAGGPFQETQYF

V: TRBV7-6
size: -
length: 14
D: TRBD2
J: TRBJ2-7
DNA: TGTGCCAGCAGCATAGCGGGACCCTCCGCCGAGCAGTACTTC
CDR3: CASSIAGPSAEQYF

V: TRBV6-1
size: few
length: 13
D: -
J: TRBJ1-1
DNA: TGTGCCAGCAGTATATGGGAGAACACTGAAGCTTTCTTT
CDR3: CASSIWENTEAFF

V: TRBV7-8
size: many
length: 14
D: TRBD2
J: TRBJ2-1
DNA: TGTGCCAGCAGCCCACCGGGACTAGTACGGGAGCAGTTCTTC
CDR3: CASSPPGLVREQFF

V: TRBV27
size: few
length: 15
D: TRBD1
J: TRBJ2-3
DNA: TGTGCCAGCAGCTCACGGGACAGGGTGTCAGATACGCAGTATTTT
CDR3: CASSSRDRVSDTQYF

V: TRBV29-1
size: -
length: 10
D: -
J: TRBJ1-1
DNA: TGCAGCGTTGATGTAGTTGAAGCTTTCTTT
CDR3: CSVDVVEAFF

V: TRBV5-1
size: many
length: 14
D: TRBD2
J: TRBJ2-2
DNA: TGCGCCAGCAGCTCGCCCGGGGGGACCGGGGAGCTGTTTTTT
CDR3: CASSSPGGTGELFF

V: TRBV6-5
size: few
length: 17
D: -
J: TRBJ2-2
DNA: TGTGCCAGCAGTTACTCGAAAGGAGCCAGGAACACCGGGGAGCTGTTTTTT
CDR3: CASSYSKGARNTGELFF

V: TRBV2
size: few
length: 11
D: -
J: TRBJ1-1
DNA: TGTGCCAGCAGTAGGACATCTGAAGCTTTCTTT
CDR3: CASSRTSEAFF

V: TRBV29-1
size: -
length: 14
D: -
J: TRBJ2-1
DNA: TGCAGCGTTGATGGGGGTGGCTCCTACAATGAGCAGTTCTTC
CDR3: CSVDGGGSYNEQFF

V: TRBV4-1
size: -
length: 16
D: TRBD2
J: TRBJ2-1
DNA: TGCGCCAGCAGCCAAGATAGTACCATGCTAGCGGGGGGTTTGCCCTTC
CDR3: CASSQDSTMLAGGLPF

V: TRBV7-8
size: -
length: 16
D: TRBD1
J: TRBJ2-1
DNA: TGTGCCAGCAGTCATGATCGGACAGGGGGCGGAGATGAGCAGTTCTTC
CDR3: CASSHDRTGGGDEQFF

V: TRBV6-2/TRBV6-3
size: many
length: 15
D: -
J: TRBJ2-6
DNA: TGTGCCAGCACCCCGCGGGACTCTGGGGCCAACGTCCTGACTTTC
CDR3: CASTPRDSGANVLTF

V: TRBV20-1
size: few
length: 16
D: TRBD2
J: TRBJ2-7
DNA: TGCAGTGCACCGGGACTAGCGGGAGGAACAACCTACGAGCAGTACTTC
CDR3: CSAPGLAGGTTYEQYF

V: TRBV20-1
size: many
length: 14
D: -
J: TRBJ1-3
DNA: TGCAGTGCTGCCACGCCAAGCTCTGGAAACACCATATATTTT
CDR3: CSAATPSSGNTIYF

V: TRBV20-1
size: -
length: 16
D: TRBD2
J: TRBJ2-5
DNA: TGCAGTGCGGGCCGGCTAGCGGGAGGCGGACAAGAGCCCCAGTACTTC
CDR3: CSAGRLAGGGQEPQYF

V: TRBV10-2
size: few
length: 15
D: TRBD1
J: TRBJ2-1
DNA: TGCGCCGTTAGACAGGGGGCACGTTCCTACAATGAGCAGTTCTTC
CDR3: CAVRQGARSYNEQFF

V: TRBV7-2
size: -
length: 13
D: TRBD1
J: TRBJ2-2
DNA: TGTGCCAGCGAACAGGGGGCAAGCGGGGAGCTGTTTTTT
CDR3: CASEQGASGELFF

V: TRBV7-7
size: many
length: 15
D: TRBD1
J: TRBJ2-2
DNA: TGTGCCAGCAGCTTAGGGACAGGGAACACCGGGGAGCTGTTTTTT
CDR3: CASSLGTGNTGELFF

V: TRBV7-6
size: many
length: 12
D: -
J: TRBJ2-1
DNA: TGTGCCAGCAGCATGATTGGCAATGAGCAGTTCTTC
CDR3: CASSMIGNEQFF

V: TRBV29-1
size: many
length: 11
D: TRBD2
J: TRBJ2-1
DNA: TGCAGCGATGGGACTAGCGGAGAGCAGTTCTTC
CDR3: CSDGTSGEQFF

V: TRBV12-3/TRBV12-4
size: many
length: 15
D: TRBD1
J: TRBJ2-1
DNA: TGTGCCAGCAGCTACAGACAGGGAGTATACAATGAGCAGTTCTTC
CDR3: CASSYRQGVYNEQFF

V: TRBV12-3/TRBV12-4
size: few
length: 16
D: -
J: TRBJ1-2
DNA: TGTGCCAGCAGTCCCATTGGGGGCGCCCCCAACTATGGCTACACCTTC
CDR3: CASSPIGGAPNYGYTF

V: TRBV7-8
size: -
length: 17
D: TRBD1
J: TRBJ2-7
DNA: TGTGCCAGCAGCCTAACTCCCGGAACAGGGGGGCCCTACGAGCAGTACTTC
CDR3: CASSLTPGTGGPYEQYF

V: TRBV7-3
size: few
length: 13
D: TRBD2
J: TRBJ2-1
DNA: TGTGCCAGCAGCTTGCTGACTAGCGGTGAGCAGTTCTTC
CDR3: CASSLLTSGEQFF

V: TRBV20-1
size: many
length: 16
D: -
J: TRBJ1-6
DNA: TGCAGTGCTAGAGCTCTGGGGGGGGCGCGAAATTCACCCCTCCACTTT
CDR3: CSARALGGARNSPLHF

V: TRBV15
size: -
length: 19
D: -
J: TRBJ2-1
DNA: TGTGCCACCAGGGAACCGGGCTCTGGAGGAATATTAGCCTACAATGAGCAGTTCTTC
CDR3: CATREPGSGGILAYNEQFF

V: TRBV6-1
size: many
length: 14
D: TRBD2
J: TRBJ2-3
DNA: TGTGCCAGCGCAGGACTAGCGGATGCAGATACGCAGTATTTT
CDR3: CASAGLADADTQYF